This entry lists 23 T cell receptor beta chains sequenced from one sample in a study of somatic mutations in cytotoxic T cells in rheumatoid arthritis. Only in-frame clones appear in the TCRdb table, and some are missing; sequencing was by immunoSEQ multiplex PCR. The sample contains over 7,000 clones, more than 70% of which appear only once. Sequenced input: CD8+ T cells sorted from blood. The receptors derive from an adult with rheumatoid arthritis.

The rearrangement joins TRBV28 to TRBJ2-7; possibly TRBD1 for D (5 bases). The CDR3 has 16 amino acids. Trimming removed 4 bases from V and 6 bases from J, with 22 bases in between. Germline CDR1 is MDHEN and CDR2 is SYDVKM. CDR3 in DNA: TGTGCCAGCAGTTCTTTGGGGCCAATGGCCTCTGTCGAGCAGTACGTC. This codes for CASSSLGPMASVEQYV.

The chain combines TRBV27 with TRBJ2-1; D may be TRBD2 (6 bases). In germline, CDR1 is MNHEY, CDR2 SMNVEV (reference sequence). The CDR3 has 13 residues. V shed 5 bases and J shed 6 bases, with 11 bases lying between them. DNA of the CDR3: TGTGCCAGCAGTATCGGAGGGCCCAATGAGCAGTTCTTC. Its translation: CASSIGGPNEQFF.

The chain combines TRBV7-8 with TRBJ2-2; a weak D match, TRBD2 (6 bases). V gave up 6 bases and J gave up 5 bases, with 16 bases separating them. Germline assignment: CDR1 SGHVS and CDR2 FQNEAQ. This CDR3 has 15 amino acids. This chain's CDR3 is CASSPLGGLTGELFF. The CDR3 bases are TGTGCCAGCAGTCCCTTGGGGGGTTTGACCGGGGAGCTGTTTTTT. The complete variable domain, with remaining parts taken from reference TRBV7-8 and TRBJ2-2, reads GAGVSQSPRYKVAKRGQDVALRCDPISGHVSLFWYQQALGQGPEFLTYFQNEAQLDKSGLPSDRFFAERPEGSVSTLKIQRTQQEDSAVYLCASSPLGGLTGELFFGEGSRLTVL.

The chain joins TRBV7-3 to TRBJ2-1; D remains unclear. Germline CDR1 SGHTA, CDR2 FQGTGA. Trimming took off 6 bases at V and 4 bases at J, with 10 bases between the two ends. The CDR3 spans 13 residues. The CDR3 DNA follows: TGTGCCAGCAGTCCGGTGGGGTACAATGAGCAGTTCTTC. Its translation is CASSPVGYNEQFF. Supplemented by reference TRBV7-3 and TRBJ2-1, the full variable domain reads GAGVSQTPSNKVTEKGKYVELRCDPISGHTALYWYRQSLGQGPEFLIYFQGTGAADDSGLPNDRFFAVRPEGSVSTLKIQRTERGDSAVYLCASSPVGYNEQFFGPGTRLTVL.

This clone was picked up a small number of times. The J gene is TRBJ1-2, the V gene TRBV5-6; D might be TRBD1 (6 bases). The CDR3 extends over 15 amino acids. Between the trimmed V and J ends, which lost 1 base and 2 bases, there was a span of 12 bases. Per germline, CDR1 SGHDT and CDR2 YYEEEE. CDR3 DNA sequence: TGTGCCAGCAGCTTGCGCAGGGACATCAACTATGGCTACACCTTC. It yields the protein CASSLRRDINYGYTF.

This clone was detected once. The genes are TRBV27 and TRBJ2-1, with D maybe TRBD1 (5 bases). The germline gives CDR1 MNHEY, CDR2 SMNVEV (reference sequence). V shed 6 bases and J shed 8 bases, with 14 bases lying between them. This CDR3 contains 13 residues. This chain's CDR3 is CASRPQGGDEQFF. The DNA of the CDR3 is TGTGCCAGCAGGCCCCAGGGTGGGGATGAGCAGTTCTTC.

This clone was picked up one time. This chain links TRBV6-1 with TRBJ2-7, with 10 bases lining up with TRBD1. In germline, CDR1 is MNHNS, CDR2 SASEGT. The CDR3 extends over 12 amino acids. V dropped 9 bases and J dropped 7; count of bases not matched to a gene: 6. CDR3 protein: CASRQGAGEQYV. In DNA, the CDR3 is TGTGCCAGTAGACAGGGGGCGGGGGAGCAGTACGTC.

The chain carries TRBV27 and TRBJ2-2, with 12 bases aligning to TRBD2. The V gene's germline CDR1 is MNHEY and CDR2 SMNVEV (reference sequence). V was pared by 5 bases and J by 6 bases, with 22 bases of the junction left unmatched. The CDR3 has 21 amino acids. The CDR3 DNA sequence: TGTGCCAGCAGTCCGGGAGCAATGGGGCTAGCGGGGGGGCTATCGGCCGGGGAGCTGTTTTTT. This encodes CASSPGAMGLAGGLSAGELFF.

The table lists this clone with a count of one. The chain is built from TRBV18 and TRBJ2-7; 10 positions agree with TRBD2. Trimming cost V 2 bases and J 5 bases; bases outside gene matches: 6. CDR3 length: 15 residues. Germline V gene sequence: CDR1 KGHSH, CDR2 LQKENI. Here the CDR3 DNA reads TGTGCCAGCTCACCAAGCCTAGCGGGAGTGGACGAGCAGTACTTC. Its protein product is CASSPSLAGVDEQYF.

The V and J genes are TRBV4-2 and TRBJ2-7, with no clear D. Trimming left V 0 bases short and J 0 bases short, with 9 bases between. The CDR3 loop spans 15 amino acids. Per germline, CDR1 LGHNA and CDR2 YNFKEQ. CDR3 in DNA: TGTGCCAGCAGCCAAGATCCGACAAACTCCTACGAGCAGTACTTC. It is translated as CASSQDPTNSYEQYF.

This clone was counted once. This chain joins TRBV5-4 and TRBJ1-3; D gene ambiguous. Between the trimmed V and J ends, which lost 2 bases and 0 bases, there was a span of 12 bases. The CDR3 spans 16 residues. In germline, CDR1 is SGHNT, CDR2 YYREEE (reference sequence). The CDR3 loop is CASSFSGEISGNTIYF. Here the CDR3 DNA reads TGTGCCAGCAGCTTTTCAGGAGAAATCTCTGGAAACACCATATATTTT.

The CDR3 spells CASSQDKPPYNEQFF. CDR3 in DNA: TGCGCCAGCAGCCAAGATAAACCACCTTACAATGAGCAGTTCTTC. The chain combines TRBV4-1 with TRBJ2-1; D is uncertain. The CDR3 has 15 residues. The V end was cut by 0 bases, the J end by 4 bases, with 10 bases between. Germline values: CDR1 MGHRA, CDR2 YSYEKL.

This clone showed up just a few times. The chain employs TRBV15 and TRBJ1-2; 7 nucleotides align to TRBD1. Germline CDR1 is LNHNV and CDR2 is YYDKDF (reference sequence). CDR3 size: 12 residues. J lost 7 bases, V lost 5 bases, and 4 bases had no gene match. CDR3 residues: CATSEDRSGYTF. CDR3 sequence (DNA): TGTGCCACCAGCGAGGACAGGAGTGGCTACACCTTC.

The chain links TRBV27 to TRBJ2-7; tentatively, D is TRBD1 (5 bases). The CDR3 has 13 amino acids. Per germline, CDR1 MNHEY and CDR2 SMNVEV (reference sequence). V gave up 8 bases and J gave up 4 bases, with 15 bases separating them. The CDR3 DNA sequence: TGTGCCAGCTCCTTACCAGGGTTTTACGAGCAGTACGTC. Protein: CASSLPGFYEQYV.

V and J are TRBV6-5 and TRBJ1-1; D is unclear. This CDR3 is 14 amino acids long. Between the trimmed V and J ends, which lost 0 bases and 1 base, there was a span of 6 bases. Germline assignment: CDR1 MNHEY and CDR2 SVGAGI. The CDR3 region has the DNA TGTGCCAGCAGTTACTCGGCAGGGAACACTGAAGCTTTCTTT. Its protein product is CASSYSAGNTEAFF.

V is TRBV7-9 and J is TRBJ2-3, with D maybe TRBD1 (6 bases). Trimming took 4 bases from V and 2 from J, leaving 13 bases between them. CDR1 and CDR2 from the germline V gene are SEHNR and FQNEAQ (reference sequence). The CDR3 is 15 residues long. DNA of the CDR3: TGTGCCAGCAGCTCGGACAGAATTAACACAGATACGCAGTATTTT. Protein product: CASSSDRINTDTQYF.

J is TRBJ2-1 and V is TRBV7-3; 7 bases align to TRBD2. This CDR3 comprises 15 residues. V shed 4 bases, J shed 4 bases, and the junction held 7 bases outside the gene matches. Per germline, CDR1 SGHTA and CDR2 FQGTGA. The chain's CDR3 is CASSSGSGLYNEQFF. The CDR3 region has the DNA TGTGCCAGCAGCTCAGGTAGCGGGCTGTACAATGAGCAGTTCTTC.

The CDR3 is CASGEHLTDTQYF. The CDR3 DNA follows: TGTGCCAGCGGCGAGCACCTCACAGATACGCAGTATTTT. The gene calls are TRBV28 and TRBJ2-3, with D hard to call. The CDR3 has 13 amino acids. Germline V gene lookup returns CDR1 MDHEN and CDR2 SYDVKM. V lost 8 bases and J 2 bases, leaving 11 bases between the germline ends.

This chain links TRBV9 with TRBJ1-1; no reliable D call. Germline V gene data show CDR1 as SGDLS and CDR2 as YYNGEE. This CDR3 spans 15 amino acids. Between the trimmed V and J ends, which lost 4 bases and 1 base, there was a span of 14 bases. The DNA for the CDR3 is TGTGCCAGCAGCTTGGGATTTGGAAAGAACACTGAAGCTTTCTTT. Amino acids: CASSLGFGKNTEAFF. Complete variable domain (other parts from reference TRBV9 and TRBJ1-1): DSGVTQTPKHLITATGQRVTLRCSPRSGDLSVYWYQQSLDQGLQFLIQYYNGEERAKGNILERFSAQQFPDLHSELNLSSLELGDSALYFCASSLGFGKNTEAFFGQGTRLTVV.

This clone was observed a few times. The V call is TRBV6-5, the J call TRBJ2-1, with 8 bases identical to TRBD1. The CDR3 spans 14 residues. CDR1 and CDR2 from the germline V gene are MNHEY and SVGAGI. V was pared by 8 bases and J by 4 bases, with 7 bases of the junction left unmatched. The CDR3 region has the DNA TGTGCCAGCGGAGGGACAGGCCCTTACAATGAGCAGTTCTTC. Translation: CASGGTGPYNEQFF.

The chain carries TRBV9 and TRBJ1-1; D remains unclear. CDR3 size: 15 residues. V gave up 0 bases and J gave up 8 bases, with 17 bases separating them. CDR1 and CDR2 (germline): SGDLS, YYNGEE. The CDR3 protein is CASSVVGELVSEAFF. In DNA form, the CDR3 reads TGTGCCAGCAGCGTAGTAGGCGAACTTGTATCCGAAGCTTTCTTT.

This rearrangement joins TRBV29-1 to TRBJ2-3, with D possibly being TRBD2 (5 bases). Germline CDR1 and CDR2: SQVTM and ANQGSEA. With 3 bases removed from V and 5 bases from J, the gap between germline ends came to 15 bases. The CDR3 has 14 residues. CDR3 in amino acids: CSVDVRGYIDTQYF. For the CDR3, the DNA is TGCAGCGTTGATGTACGAGGGTACATAGATACGCAGTATTTT.

The J gene is TRBJ2-1, the V gene TRBV4-1; 7 bases are a match to TRBD1. With V trimmed by 1 base and J by 9 bases, 9 bases remained unmatched. The CDR3 is made up of 15 amino acids. Per the germline V gene, CDR1 is MGHRA and CDR2 is YSYEKL. CDR3 nucleotides: TGCGCCAGCAGCCAAGCACAAGAGGGGGCAATTGAGCAGTTCTTC. Translation gives CASSQAQEGAIEQFF.